This entry lists 10 T cell receptor beta chains sequenced from one sample in a study of CD8 T cells in Susac syndrome. RNA, at 0.5 to 1 ug, was reverse transcribed with random hexamers. Using its own MiXCR run on the immunoSEQ multiplex PCR reads, TCRdb lists one record per CDR3 protein. The table includes some 96,000 distinct CDR3 sequences, around 94% detected once. Sequenced input: CD4+ T cells from PBMCs. The receptors here all came from a human donor with Susac syndrome.

This rearrangement joins TRBV30 to TRBJ2-1; no definite D call. The germline CDR1 and CDR2 sequences are GTSNPN and SVGIG (reference sequence). The CDR3 extends over 11 amino acids. Trimming removed 5 bases from V and 7 bases from J, with 9 bases in between. The CDR3 loop is CAWARTNEQFF. The CDR3, as DNA: TGTGCCTGGGCAAGGACGAATGAGCAGTTCTTC.

The chain is built from TRBV5-1 and TRBJ2-1, with no clear D. Per the germline V gene, CDR1 is SGHRS and CDR2 is YFSETQ. Trimming shortened V by 4 bases and J by 10 bases, and 15 bases separated the two germline ends. The CDR3 is 13 amino acids. CDR3 amino acids: CASSPPGSEEQFF. CDR3 coding DNA: TGCGCCAGCAGCCCGCCGGGCTCAGAGGAGCAGTTCTTC.

As DNA, the CDR3 is TGTGCCAGCAGCCCGCGACTAGCGGGGGAACAAGAGACCCAGTACTTC. Translated, it gives CASSPRLAGEQETQYF. This chain uses TRBV7-9 with TRBJ2-5; 12 nucleotides line up with TRBD2. The V segment lost 5 bases and the J segment 2 bases; nucleotides outside the gene matches: 6. CDR1 SEHNR and CDR2 FQNEAQ come from the germline V gene (reference sequence). There are 16 residues in the CDR3. Looking up the rest from reference TRBV7-9 and TRBJ2-5 gives the full variable domain: DTGVSQNPRHKITKRGQNVTFRCDPISEHNRLYWYRQTLGQGPEFLTYFQNEAQLEKSRLLSDRFSAERPKGSFSTLEIQRTEQGDSAMYLCASSPRLAGEQETQYFGPGTRLLVL.

The rearrangement uses TRBV6-5 and TRBJ2-7; unclear D gene. CDR3 size: 14 residues. Trimming cost V 6 bases and J 2 bases, with 14 bases left between them. Germline V gene data show CDR1 as MNHEY and CDR2 as SVGAGI. CDR3 in amino acids: CASSSDGGAYEQYF. CDR3 nucleotides: TGTGCCAGCAGCTCAGACGGTGGAGCCTACGAGCAGTACTTC.

The CDR3 nucleotides are TGCAGTGCTAGTTGGGGTATCAATCAGCCCCAGCATTTT. It is translated as CSASWGINQPQHF. The chain joins TRBV20-1 to TRBJ1-5; D not certain. CDR1 and CDR2 from the germline V gene are DFQATT and SNEGSKA (reference sequence). V was pared by 3 bases and J by 3 bases, with 9 bases between. CDR3 length: 13 residues.

This chain joins TRBV12-3 or TRBV12-4 and TRBJ1-2, with a tentative D call TRBD1 (6 bases). This CDR3 has 12 residues. V lost 5 bases and J lost 7, with 11 bases in between. In nucleotides, the CDR3 is TGTGCCAGCAGTAACAGGGCTAGTGGCTACACCTTC. Its translation: CASSNRASGYTF.

The chain carries TRBV28 and TRBJ2-1; 8 positions agree with TRBD2. Trimming removed 6 bases from V and 1 base from J; junction bases left unmatched: 14. The CDR3 is 18 amino acids. Germline CDR1 is MDHEN and CDR2 is SYDVKM. The CDR3 loop reads CASRSRGGLAASYNEQFF. In nucleotides, the CDR3 is TGTGCCAGCAGGTCCCGGGGGGGCCTCGCGGCTTCCTACAATGAGCAGTTCTTC.

The chain uses TRBV6-5 and TRBJ1-2; D perhaps matches TRBD1 (5 bases). The CDR3 runs to 13 residues. Germline CDR1 reads MNHEY; CDR2 reads SVGAGI. V lost 6 bases, J lost 3 bases, and 11 bases lay in between. The CDR3 bases are TGTGCCAGCAGAACAGACAGCTACTATGGCTACACCTTC. Translating it yields CASRTDSYYGYTF.

In nucleotides, the CDR3 is TGTGCCATCAGTGAGTCCCAGGGACGGCAGTACTTC. This gives the protein CAISESQGRQYF. The J gene is TRBJ2-7, the V gene TRBV10-3; D could derive from TRBD1 or TRBD2 (5 bases each). CDR1 is ENHRY and CDR2 is SYGVKD in the germline V gene. This CDR3 has 12 residues. Trimming took off 0 bases at V and 9 bases at J, with 9 bases between the two ends.

This chain connects TRBV29-1 to TRBJ1-2, with D perhaps TRBD1 (5 bases). Deletions cut 3 bases from V and 10 bases from J, with 9 bases between. The CDR3 loop spans 10 amino acids. Germline values: CDR1 SQVTM, CDR2 ANQGSEA. The CDR3 bases are TGCAGCGTTGAGGGGGGTCCCTACACCTTC. Its translation: CSVEGGPYTF.